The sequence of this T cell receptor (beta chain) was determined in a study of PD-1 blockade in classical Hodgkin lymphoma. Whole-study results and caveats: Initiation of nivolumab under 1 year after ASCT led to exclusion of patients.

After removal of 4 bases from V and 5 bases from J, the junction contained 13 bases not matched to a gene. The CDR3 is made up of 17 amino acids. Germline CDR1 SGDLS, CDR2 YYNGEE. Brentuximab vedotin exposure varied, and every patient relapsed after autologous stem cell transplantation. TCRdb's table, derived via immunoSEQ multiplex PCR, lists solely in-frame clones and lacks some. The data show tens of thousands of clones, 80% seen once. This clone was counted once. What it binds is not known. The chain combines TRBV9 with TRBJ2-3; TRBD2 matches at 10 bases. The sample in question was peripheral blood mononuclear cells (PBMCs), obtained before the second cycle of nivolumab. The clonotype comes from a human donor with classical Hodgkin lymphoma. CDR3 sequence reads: CASSPQTLSGGRDTQYF. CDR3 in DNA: TGTGCCAGCAGCCCCCAAACCCTTAGCGGGGGGAGAGATACGCAGTATTTT.